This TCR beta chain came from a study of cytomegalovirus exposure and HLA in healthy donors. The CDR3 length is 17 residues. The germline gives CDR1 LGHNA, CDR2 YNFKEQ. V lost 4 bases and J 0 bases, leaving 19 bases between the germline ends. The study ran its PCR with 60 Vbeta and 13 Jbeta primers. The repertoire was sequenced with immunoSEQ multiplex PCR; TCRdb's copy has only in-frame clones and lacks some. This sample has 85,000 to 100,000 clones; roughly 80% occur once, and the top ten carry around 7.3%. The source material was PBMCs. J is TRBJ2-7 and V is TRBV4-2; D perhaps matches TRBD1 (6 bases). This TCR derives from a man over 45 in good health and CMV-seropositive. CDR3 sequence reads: CASSPSGVTGSSYEQYF. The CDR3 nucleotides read TGTGCCAGCAGCCCAAGCGGAGTGACAGGATCCTCCTACGAGCAGTACTTC.